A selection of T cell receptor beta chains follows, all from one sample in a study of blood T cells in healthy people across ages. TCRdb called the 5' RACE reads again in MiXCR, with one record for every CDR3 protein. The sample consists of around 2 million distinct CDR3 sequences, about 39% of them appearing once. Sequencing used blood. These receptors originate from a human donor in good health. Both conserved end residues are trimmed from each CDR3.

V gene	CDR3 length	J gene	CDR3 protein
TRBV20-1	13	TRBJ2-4	SVRLGSLAKNIQY
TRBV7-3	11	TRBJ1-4	ASSKGGNEKLF
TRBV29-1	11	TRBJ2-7	GVESAALGEQY
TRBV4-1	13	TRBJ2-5	ASSQDRRSTETQY
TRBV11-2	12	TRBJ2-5	ASSPGAPGETQY
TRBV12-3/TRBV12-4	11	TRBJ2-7	ASSFVPIYEQY
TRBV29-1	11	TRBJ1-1	SVEFPGSTEAF
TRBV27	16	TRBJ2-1	ASSFSGRGRVGYNEQF
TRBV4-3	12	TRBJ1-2	ASSQGPTNYGYT
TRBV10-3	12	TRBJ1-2	AISGRGTSNGYT
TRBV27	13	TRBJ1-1	ASSFSGTGSTEAF
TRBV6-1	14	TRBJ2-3	ASSALWTSLADTQY
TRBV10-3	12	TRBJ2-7	AIREDKSGNEQY
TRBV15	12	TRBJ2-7	ATSRERGYYEQY
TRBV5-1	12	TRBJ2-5	ASSEVVDQETQY
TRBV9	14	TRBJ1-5	ASSVATGGGGQPQH
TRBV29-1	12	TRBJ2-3	SAERGGGTDTQY
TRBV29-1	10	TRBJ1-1	SVVRPGAEAF
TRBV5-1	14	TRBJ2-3	ASNMRLAGATDTQY
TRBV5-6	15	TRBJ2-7	ASSFLNTRTSGYEQY
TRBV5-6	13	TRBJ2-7	ASSLKPGLGNEQY
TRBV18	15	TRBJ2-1	ASSLNMGGAGYNEQF
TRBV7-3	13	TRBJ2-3	ASSLRSGSGNTQY
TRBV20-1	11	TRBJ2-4	SATGTWGNIQY
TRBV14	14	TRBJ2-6	ASSPGVYSGANVLT
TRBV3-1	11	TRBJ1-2	ASSQEHGYGYT
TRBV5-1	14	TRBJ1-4	ASSFSRAGGYEKLF
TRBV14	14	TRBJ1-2	ASSQEGAVPGEGYT
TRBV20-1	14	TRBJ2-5	SAPSYRGGRQETQY
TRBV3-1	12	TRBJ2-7	ASSSQDISYEQY
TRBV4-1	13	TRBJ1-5	ASSHILALGQPQH
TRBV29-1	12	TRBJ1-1	SVEVAGVNTEAF
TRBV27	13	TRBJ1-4	ASSLLSPTNEKLF
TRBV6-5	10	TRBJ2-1	ASSYLGNEQF
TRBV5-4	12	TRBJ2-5	ASSFVDERKTQY
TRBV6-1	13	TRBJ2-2	ASSESGVSTGELF
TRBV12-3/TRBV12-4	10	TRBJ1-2	ASSFRADGYT